Sequencing of this TCR beta chain was carried out in a study of OX40 agonist ivuxolimab in advanced cancers. Study-wide findings and caveats: Clonal expansion was among the lowest in partial responders at 0.1-3.0 mg/kg, especially CD8+.

Patients with autoimmune history or systemic immunosuppression were excluded. Method: immunoSEQ multiplex PCR; TCRdb's copy keeps in-frame clones and lacks some. The top ten clones hold 9.5% to 15% of a sample with 30,000 to 45,000 clones, 70% to 80% of them seen once. This CDR3 spans 15 amino acids. The germline V gene encodes CDR1 LNHNV and CDR2 YYDKDF (reference sequence). The ends were cut back, 0 bases at V and 0 bases at J, with 8 bases in the middle. As to this clone: What it recognizes is unknown.

The gene calls are TRBV15 and TRBJ1-1, with D uncertain. The material was CD4+ or CD8+ T cells sorted from blood, obtained in a trial of the OX40 agonist ivuxolimab. The sequence came from an adult with an advanced solid tumor such as melanoma, head and neck, liver or kidney cancer. CDR3 protein: CATSRDQFMNTEAFF. In DNA, the CDR3 is TGTGCCACCAGCAGAGATCAATTCATGAACACTGAAGCTTTCTTT.